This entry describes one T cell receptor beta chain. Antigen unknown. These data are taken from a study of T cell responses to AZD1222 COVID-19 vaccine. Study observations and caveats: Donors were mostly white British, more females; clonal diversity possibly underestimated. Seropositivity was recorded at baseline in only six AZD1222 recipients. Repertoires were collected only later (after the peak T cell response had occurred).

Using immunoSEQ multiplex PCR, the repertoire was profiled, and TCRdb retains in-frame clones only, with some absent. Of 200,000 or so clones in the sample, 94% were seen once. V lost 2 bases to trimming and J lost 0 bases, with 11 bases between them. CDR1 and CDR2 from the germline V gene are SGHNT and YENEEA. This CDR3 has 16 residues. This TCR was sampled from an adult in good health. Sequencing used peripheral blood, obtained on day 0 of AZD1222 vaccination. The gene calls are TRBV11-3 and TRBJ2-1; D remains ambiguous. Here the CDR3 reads CASSLTGLSSYNEQFF. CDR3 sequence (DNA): TGTGCCAGCAGCTTAACCGGATTGAGCTCCTACAATGAGCAGTTCTTC.